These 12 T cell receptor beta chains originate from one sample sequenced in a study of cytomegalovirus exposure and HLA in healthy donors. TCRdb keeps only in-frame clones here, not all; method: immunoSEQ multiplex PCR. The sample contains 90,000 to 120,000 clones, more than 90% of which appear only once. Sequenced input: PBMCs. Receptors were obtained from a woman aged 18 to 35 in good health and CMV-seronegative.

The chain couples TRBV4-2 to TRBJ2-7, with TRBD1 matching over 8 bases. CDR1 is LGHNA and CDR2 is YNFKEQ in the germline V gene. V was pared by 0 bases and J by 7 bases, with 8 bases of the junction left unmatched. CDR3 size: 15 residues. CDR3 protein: CASSQDLQGASEQYF. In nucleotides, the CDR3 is TGTGCCAGCAGCCAAGATCTGCAGGGGGCGAGTGAGCAGTACTTC.

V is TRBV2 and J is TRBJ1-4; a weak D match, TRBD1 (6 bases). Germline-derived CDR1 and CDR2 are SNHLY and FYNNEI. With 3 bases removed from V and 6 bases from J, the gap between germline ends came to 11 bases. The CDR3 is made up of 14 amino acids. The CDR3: CASSDSGGYEKLFF. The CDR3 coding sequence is TGTGCCAGCAGTGATTCGGGGGGCTATGAAAAACTGTTTTTT. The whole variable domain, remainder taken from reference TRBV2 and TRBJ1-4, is EPEVTQTPSHQVTQMGQEVILRCVPISNHLYFYWYRQILGQKVEFLVSFYNNEISEKSEIFDDQFSVERPDGSNFTLKIRSTKLEDSAMYFCASSDSGGYEKLFFGSGTQLSVL.

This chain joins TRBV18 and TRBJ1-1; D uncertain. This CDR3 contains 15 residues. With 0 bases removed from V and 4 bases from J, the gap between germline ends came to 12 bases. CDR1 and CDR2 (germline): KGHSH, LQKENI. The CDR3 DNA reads TGTGCCAGCTCACCACCTTTAGGGAGCGCCACTGAAGCTTTCTTT. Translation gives CASSPPLGSATEAFF.

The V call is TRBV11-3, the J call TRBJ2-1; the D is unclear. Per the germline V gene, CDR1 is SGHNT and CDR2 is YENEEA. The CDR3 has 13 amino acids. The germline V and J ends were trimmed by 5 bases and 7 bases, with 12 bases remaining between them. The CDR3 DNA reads TGTGCCAGCAGCCAGACTCCTCTTAATGAGCAGTTCTTC. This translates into CASSQTPLNEQFF.

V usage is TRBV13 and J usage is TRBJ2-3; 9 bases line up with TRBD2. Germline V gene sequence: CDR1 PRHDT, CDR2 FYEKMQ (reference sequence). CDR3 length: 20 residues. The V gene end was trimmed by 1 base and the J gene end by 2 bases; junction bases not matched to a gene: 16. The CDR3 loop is CASSLVATERGAKFTDTQYF. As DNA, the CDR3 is TGTGCCAGCAGCTTAGTCGCCACCGAGCGGGGGGCTAAATTCACAGATACGCAGTATTTT.

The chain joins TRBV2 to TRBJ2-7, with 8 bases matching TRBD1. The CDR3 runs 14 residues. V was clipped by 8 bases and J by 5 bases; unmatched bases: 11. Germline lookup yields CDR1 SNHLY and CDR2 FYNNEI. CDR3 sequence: CASLIQDRANEQYF. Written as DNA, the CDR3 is TGTGCCAGCCTGATTCAGGACAGGGCTAACGAGCAGTACTTC.

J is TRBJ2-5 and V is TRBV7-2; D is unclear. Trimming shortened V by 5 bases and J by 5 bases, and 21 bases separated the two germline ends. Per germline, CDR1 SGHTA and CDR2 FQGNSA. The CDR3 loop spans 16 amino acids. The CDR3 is CASSVRLHGAGETQYF. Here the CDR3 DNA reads TGTGCCAGCAGCGTCCGACTTCACGGCGCCGGGGAGACCCAGTACTTC.

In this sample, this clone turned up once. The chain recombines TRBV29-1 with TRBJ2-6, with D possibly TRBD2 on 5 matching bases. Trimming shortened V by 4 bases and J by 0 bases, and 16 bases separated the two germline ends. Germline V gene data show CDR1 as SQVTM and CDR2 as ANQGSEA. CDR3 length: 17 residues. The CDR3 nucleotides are TGCAGCGTTGTGGTGGCGGCGGGCCACTCTGGGGCCAACGTCCTGACTTTC. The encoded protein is CSVVVAAGHSGANVLTF.

CDR3 nucleotides: TGTGCCAGCAGTCTTGCAGGGTCGGCGGCCACTGAAGCTTTCTTT. This gives the protein CASSLAGSAATEAFF. This chain uses TRBV27 with TRBJ1-1, with D possibly being TRBD1 (5 bases). Trimming left V 5 bases short and J 4 bases short, with 17 bases between. This CDR3 comprises 15 residues. Germline V gene lookup returns CDR1 MNHEY and CDR2 SMNVEV (reference sequence).

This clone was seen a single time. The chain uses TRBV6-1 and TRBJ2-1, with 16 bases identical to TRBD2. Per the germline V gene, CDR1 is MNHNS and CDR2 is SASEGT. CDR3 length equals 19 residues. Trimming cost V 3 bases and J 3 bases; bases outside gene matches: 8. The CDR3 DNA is TGTGCCAGCAGTGACCCGGGACTAGCGGGGGGGTTGATCTACAATGAGCAGTTCTTC. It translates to CASSDPGLAGGLIYNEQFF.

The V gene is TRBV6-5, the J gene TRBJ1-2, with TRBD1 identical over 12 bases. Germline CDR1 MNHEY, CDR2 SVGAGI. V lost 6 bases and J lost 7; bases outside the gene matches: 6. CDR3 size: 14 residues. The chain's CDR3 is CASSRGTGGPGYTF. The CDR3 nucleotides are TGTGCCAGCAGCCGAGGGACAGGGGGCCCTGGCTACACCTTC.

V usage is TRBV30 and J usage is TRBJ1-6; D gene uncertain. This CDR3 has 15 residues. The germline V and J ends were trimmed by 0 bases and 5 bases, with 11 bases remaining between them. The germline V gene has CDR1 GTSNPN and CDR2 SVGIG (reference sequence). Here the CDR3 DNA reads TGTGCCTGGAGTGTAGAGGATCCGAATAATTCACCCCTCCACTTT. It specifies CAWSVEDPNNSPLHF.